This TCR beta chain was sequenced in a study of PD-1 blockade in classical Hodgkin lymphoma (dated by TCRdb to about 2020). Looking at the study overall: Nivolumab dosing was 3 mg/kg intravenously every 2 weeks, continuing until either disease progression or unacceptable toxicity. The study used TCR beta sequencing and CyTOF to define a peripheral blood immune signature of response to PD-1 blockade in classical Hodgkin lymphoma. The paper's findings and limits, for the study overall: Lower diversity was seen in patients whose nivolumab began less than 1 year after ASCT, and these patients were left out of later analyses so that immune reconstitution would not confound the results. CD4+ but not CD8+ TCR diversity rose significantly by C4D1 (p=0.0027 vs p=0.16), most apparent in complete responders (p=0.02). The study was limited to a single clinical trial cohort, and causes of repertoire differences, possibly disease activity or prior therapy, remained undefined. Among trial patients, those achieving complete response had baseline diversity similar to that of newly diagnosed patients, while diversity was significantly lower in partial responders and progressors. Baseline TCR diversity was reported as lower in newly diagnosed patients than in healthy donors, and lower still in relapsed/refractory patients.

CDR1 and CDR2 were assigned from the germline V gene as WSHSY and SAAADI. There are 11 amino acids in the CDR3, from cysteine to phenylalanine inclusive. The only DNA kept is the CDR3, 33 bases in frame from the first base. Deletion took 0 bases off V and 6 bases off J, with a span of 2 bases between the germline ends. Concerning this clone itself: There is no known antigen for this receptor. It has no much larger one-base neighbor in the sample; base qualities were not kept.

Reading the label with the study, this specimen's time point is: cycle 1 day 1 (C1D1), immediately before nivolumab initiation. Every trial patient had relapsed following autologous stem cell transplantation, and prior brentuximab vedotin exposure was what differed among cohorts A, B and C. The trial cohort was composed of 56 patients with relapsed/refractory classical Hodgkin lymphoma, for whom complete response, partial response or progressive disease was recorded as best overall response. Single-agent nivolumab was administered to trial patients in the multi-cohort phase II CheckMate 205 trial. Best overall response was determined by an independent review committee according to the 2007 International Working Group response criteria. PBMCs from the trial were collected at three points: immediately before nivolumab initiation (C1D1), and during therapy at cycle 2 day 1 and cycle 4 day 1. Peripheral blood was collected in 8 mL Vacutainer Cell Preparation Tubes, from which PBMCs were isolated by centrifugation and then cryopreserved.

The Qiagen DNeasy kit was used to extract genomic DNA from unsorted PBMCs and from the negatively selected CD4+ and CD8+ fractions. Using primers that anneal to V and J segments, immunoSEQ multiplex PCR amplified the TCR beta CDR3 regions. A synthetic immune receptor repertoire was used to minimize amplification bias, and remaining bias was computationally removed after sequencing. Concerning the study's data processing: Repertoire diversity was quantified as the Shannon entropy index using custom Python scripts. Unsorted, CD4+ and CD8+ repertoires were analyzed separately, except in combined analyses where CD4+ and CD8+ sequences were merged in silico. Clonal expansion was defined as at least a 2-fold frequency increase after treatment relative to C1D1, with a pseudocount of 0.5 for undetected baseline clones. Clones with 0 or 1 copy at C1D1 were classified as singleton clones, and clones with 2 or more copies were classified as non-singleton clones. By matching protein sequences in sorted samples from the same patient, clones expanded in unsorted samples were annotated as CD4+, CD8+ or unknown. Wilcoxon tests on paired samples were used to test diversity changes from C1D1 to C4D1. In its TCRdb copy, this immuneACCESS table keeps in-frame sequences only and misses some clones. Where compared with another copy, unresolved V genes explain less than half of these, and the others have no known cause. D and trimming were read from the DNA, whereas the V and J calls and clone size are those reported in that table. This sample holds nearly 100,000 clones; over 80% were observed only once. The top ten hold 9.5% to 15% of the sample.

This specimen consisted of peripheral blood mononuclear cells (PBMCs), obtained at baseline. The receptor's source is a human donor with classical Hodgkin lymphoma. The chain employs TRBV10-2 and TRBJ2-5; too little of a D gene remains to name it. The nucleotide sequence reads TGCGCCAGCAGTGAGTCTCAGACCCAGTACTTC. Its translation is CASSESQTQYF.